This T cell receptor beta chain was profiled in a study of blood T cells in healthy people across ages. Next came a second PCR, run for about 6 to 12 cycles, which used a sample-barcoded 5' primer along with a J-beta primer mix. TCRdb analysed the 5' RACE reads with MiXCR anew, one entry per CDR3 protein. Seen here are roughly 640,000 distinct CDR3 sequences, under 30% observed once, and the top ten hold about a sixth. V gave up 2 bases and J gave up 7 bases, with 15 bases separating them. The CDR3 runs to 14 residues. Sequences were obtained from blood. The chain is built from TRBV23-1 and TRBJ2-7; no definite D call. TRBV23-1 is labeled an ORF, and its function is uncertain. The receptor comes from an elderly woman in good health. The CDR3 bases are TGCGCCAGCAGTCAAGGCCTCCTACGAAGGGAGCAGTACTTC. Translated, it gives CASSQGLLRREQYF.